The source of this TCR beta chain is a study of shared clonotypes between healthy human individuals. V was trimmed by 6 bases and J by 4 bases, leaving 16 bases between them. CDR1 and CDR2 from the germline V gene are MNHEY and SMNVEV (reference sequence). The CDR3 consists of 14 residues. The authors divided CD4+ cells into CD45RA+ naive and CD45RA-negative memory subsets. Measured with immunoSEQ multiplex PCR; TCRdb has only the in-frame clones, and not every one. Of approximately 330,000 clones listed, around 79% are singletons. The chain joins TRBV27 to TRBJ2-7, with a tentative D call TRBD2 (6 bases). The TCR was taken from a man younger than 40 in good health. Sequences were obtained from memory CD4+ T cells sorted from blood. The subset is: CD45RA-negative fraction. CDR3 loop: CASSSRLVQYEQYF. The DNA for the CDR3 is TGTGCCAGCAGCAGCCGACTAGTCCAGTACGAGCAGTACTTC.